These 26 T cell receptor beta chains were all obtained from the same sample, sequenced in a study of blood T cell repertoires in COVID-19. Sequencing used immunoSEQ multiplex PCR; TCRdb keeps in-frame clones, though not all of them. The sample contains about 210,000 clones, about nine tenths of which appear only once. The sequenced sample consisted of peripheral blood. The origin of the receptors is a man aged 40-49 years with acute or convalescent COVID-19.

The CDR3 region has the DNA TGTGCCAGCTCACCACCAGCGACTAGCACAGATACGCAGTATTTT. Its protein is CASSPPATSTDTQYF. V usage is TRBV18 and J usage is TRBJ2-3; no firm D call. Germline CDR1 KGHSH, CDR2 LQKENI. CDR3 length: 15 residues. V was shortened by 0 bases and J by 0 bases, with 7 bases between the two germline ends. The entire variable domain, with the rest obtained from reference TRBV18 and TRBJ2-3, is as follows: NAGVMQNPRHLVRRRGQEARLRCSPMKGHSHVYWYRQLPEEGLKFMVYLQKENIIDESGMPKERFSAEFPKEGPSILRIQQVVRGDSAAYFCASSPPATSTDTQYFGPGTRLTVL.

The chain combines TRBV6-5 with TRBJ1-1; D gene ambiguous. Trimming removed 4 bases from V and 5 bases from J, with 17 bases in between. CDR3 length: 15 residues. Per the germline V gene, CDR1 is MNHEY and CDR2 is SVGAGI. CDR3 nucleotides: TGTGCCAGCAGTTCCGGGTCATCGGGTGGGACTGAAGCTTTCTTT. Translated: CASSSGSSGGTEAFF.

CDR3 sequence reads: CASSVGQGWETQYF. Written as DNA, the CDR3 is TGTGCCAGCAGCGTGGGACAGGGATGGGAGACCCAGTACTTC. V usage is TRBV9 and J usage is TRBJ2-5; 9 bases agree with TRBD1. Trimming took 2 bases from V and 5 from J; bases not matched to a gene: 4. The CDR3 contains 14 residues. CDR1 is SGDLS, CDR2 YYNGEE, per germline.

V gene TRBV6-5 combines with J gene TRBJ2-1, with D uncertain. The CDR3 totals 10 residues. The V end was cut by 6 bases, the J end by 6 bases, with 3 bases between. Germline V gives CDR1 MNHEY, CDR2 SVGAGI. Here the CDR3 DNA reads TGTGCCAGCAGGGCCAATGAGCAGTTCTTC. Translated, it gives CASRANEQFF.

This chain uses TRBV19 with TRBJ2-7; TRBD1 agrees at 9 bases. The germline V gene has CDR1 LNHDA and CDR2 SQIVND (reference sequence). Trimming cost V 6 bases and J 0 bases; bases outside gene matches: 12. The CDR3 totals 17 residues. Here the CDR3 DNA reads TGTGCCAGTAGCCCTACGGGACAGGGTTGGAGCTCCTACGAGCAGTACTTC. It specifies CASSPTGQGWSSYEQYF.

The V and J genes are TRBV28 and TRBJ2-7; TRBD2 matches 8 bases. V trimming: 3 bases; J trimming: 0 bases; junction bases outside the gene matches: 7. Germline V CDR1 and CDR2: MDHEN, SYDVKM. The CDR3 is 16 amino acids. The CDR3 is CASSFLGRAPSYEQYF. The CDR3 coding sequence is TGTGCCAGCAGTTTCCTCGGGAGGGCCCCCTCCTACGAGCAGTACTTC. Full variable domain (missing parts from reference TRBV28 and TRBJ2-7): DVKVTQSSRYLVKRTGEKVFLECVQDMDHENMFWYRQDPGLGLRLIYFSYDVKMKEKGDIPEGYSVSREKKERFSLILESASTNQTSMYLCASSFLGRAPSYEQYFGPGTRLTVT.

The rearrangement links TRBV11-2 to TRBJ2-1, with 9 nucleotides matching TRBD1. Germline trimming cut 3 bases from V and 5 bases from J; bases unmatched to any gene: 8. This CDR3 comprises 16 residues. Per the germline V gene, CDR1 is SGHAT and CDR2 is FQNNGV. The CDR3 region has the DNA TGTGCCAGCAGCTTCTTTCGGGACAGGGAGCACAATGAGCAGTTCTTC. Its translation: CASSFFRDREHNEQFF.

The chain combines TRBV7-2 with TRBJ2-3; TRBD2 matches at 10 bases. V gave up 2 bases and J gave up 2 bases; unmatched junction bases: 13. The CDR3 is 19 residues long. Germline V gene lookup returns CDR1 SGHTA and CDR2 FQGNSA. For the CDR3, the DNA is TGTGCCAGCAGCTTATCAACTTACGGACTAGCGGAACTCACAGATACGCAGTATTTT. This encodes CASSLSTYGLAELTDTQYF.

V is TRBV19 and J is TRBJ2-3, with D possibly TRBD2 on 5 matching bases. The CDR3 covers 15 residues. Trimming left V 8 bases short and J 4 bases short, with 19 bases between. Germline V lookup: CDR1 LNHDA, CDR2 SQIVND (reference sequence). The CDR3 DNA reads as TGTGCCAGTCGCGACCGGGGAAGGGTTGCAGATACGCAGTATTTT. Translating gives CASRDRGRVADTQYF.

This clone was counted once. The J gene is TRBJ2-2, the V gene TRBV6-5; a weak D match, TRBD2 (7 bases). The CDR3 sequence is 14 residues long. CDR1 is MNHEY, CDR2 SVGAGI, per germline. V was shortened by 6 bases and J by 3 bases, with 11 bases between the two germline ends. The CDR3 DNA follows: TGTGCCAGCAGGCGGGGGCAGTACACCGGGGAGCTGTTTTTT. Its translation: CASRRGQYTGELFF.

The CDR3 here is CASIWGVTDTQYF. The CDR3 nucleotides are TGTGCCAGCATCTGGGGGGTCACAGATACGCAGTATTTT. The J gene is TRBJ2-3, the V gene TRBV7-8; tentatively, D is TRBD2 (6 bases). Germline assignment: CDR1 SGHVS and CDR2 FQNEAQ. This CDR3 has 13 amino acids. Deletions cut 7 bases from V and 2 bases from J, with 10 bases between.

This clone has a single count. V gene TRBV4-3 combines with J gene TRBJ2-1; D perhaps matches TRBD1 (5 bases). Trimming stripped 1 base from V and 10 bases from J, with 8 bases between. This CDR3 contains 12 residues. In germline, CDR1 is LGHNA, CDR2 YSLEER. Written as DNA, the CDR3 is TGCGCCAGCAGCCAAGTGGGGCGGGAGCAGTTCTTC. It translates to CASSQVGREQFF.

The V call is TRBV6-5, the J call TRBJ2-1, with D possibly being TRBD2 (5 bases). This CDR3 spans 13 amino acids. Germline lookup yields CDR1 MNHEY and CDR2 SVGAGI. V lost 6 bases, J lost 3 bases, and 9 bases lay in between. CDR3 bases: TGTGCCAGCAGCTCCGGGAACTACAATGAGCAGTTCTTC. It yields the protein CASSSGNYNEQFF.

The genes are TRBV5-1 and TRBJ2-3; a weak D match, TRBD1 (6 bases). Deletions cut 0 bases from V and 2 bases from J, with 13 bases between. Germline loops: CDR1 SGHRS, CDR2 YFSETQ. This CDR3 contains 16 residues. As DNA, the CDR3 is TGCGCCAGCAGCTTGGCTGGGGGCCAATTCACAGATACGCAGTATTTT. Its protein product is CASSLAGGQFTDTQYF.

V and J are TRBV15 and TRBJ2-7; a weak D match, TRBD2 (6 bases). V shed 8 bases and J shed 0 bases, with 11 bases lying between them. The CDR3 extends over 13 amino acids. Germline V gene data show CDR1 as LNHNV and CDR2 as YYDKDF (reference sequence). As DNA, the CDR3 is TGTGCCACCCGTGGCGGGGTCTCCTACGAGCAGTACTTC. Translation gives CATRGGVSYEQYF.

This clone was detected only once. This sequence joins TRBV7-6 and TRBJ2-5, with 10 bases matching TRBD1. CDR1 and CDR2 from the germline V gene are SGHVS and FNYEAQ. After removal of 7 bases from V and 1 base from J, the junction contained 6 bases not matched to a gene. The CDR3 extends over 15 amino acids. In nucleotides, the CDR3 is TGTGCCAGCATCGGGACAGGGGAAAGCCAAGAGACCCAGTACTTC. Its protein product is CASIGTGESQETQYF.

The count of this clone is one. This chain links TRBV7-3 with TRBJ1-2; 9 positions agree with TRBD1. The junction had 2 bases not matched to a gene; V was cut back by 2 bases and J by 1 base. CDR3 length: 15 amino acids. CDR1 is SGHTA and CDR2 is FQGTGA in the germline V gene. CDR3 bases: TGTGCCAGCAGCTTATCGGGACAGGGTAACTATGGCTACACCTTC. Translation gives CASSLSGQGNYGYTF.

The chain has TRBV6-5 and TRBJ1-2; D gene ambiguous. V lost 2 bases to trimming and J lost 7 bases, with 11 bases between them. The CDR3 sequence is 13 residues long. Germline V gene data show CDR1 as MNHEY and CDR2 as SVGAGI. The CDR3 coding sequence is TGTGCCAGCAGTTACGGTCCTGCGGGTGGCTACACCTTC. This gives the protein CASSYGPAGGYTF.

The CDR3 spells CAWSVLGGTLEQYF. The CDR3 region has the DNA TGTGCCTGGAGTGTACTCGGGGGGACCTTGGAGCAGTACTTC. J is TRBJ2-7 and V is TRBV30; the match to TRBD2 covers 7 bases. This CDR3 region has 14 residues. After removal of 0 bases from V and 7 bases from J, the junction contained 9 bases not matched to a gene. CDR1 and CDR2 (germline): GTSNPN, SVGIG (reference sequence). Variable domain in full (rest from reference TRBV30 and TRBJ2-7): SQTIHQWPATLVQPVGSPLSLECTVEGTSNPNLYWYRQAAGRGLQLLFYSVGIGQISSEVPQNLSASRPQDRQFILSSKKLLLSDSGFYLCAWSVLGGTLEQYFGPGTRLTVT.

This chain uses TRBV2 with TRBJ2-7; the match to TRBD1 covers 9 bases. The CDR3 loop spans 14 amino acids. Germline CDR1 is SNHLY and CDR2 is FYNNEI. V lost 5 bases, J lost 2 bases, and 4 bases stayed unmatched. The CDR3 here is CASSYRDRAYEQYF. The CDR3 bases are TGTGCCAGCAGTTACCGGGACAGGGCCTACGAGCAGTACTTC.

The gene calls are TRBV19 and TRBJ1-2, with D unresolved. This CDR3 region has 16 residues. Germline V lookup: CDR1 LNHDA, CDR2 SQIVND (reference sequence). Trimming shortened V by 0 bases and J by 3 bases, and 14 bases separated the two germline ends. The CDR3 DNA reads as TGTGCCAGTAGTATAGAGGTTCGGGGTAACGACTATGGCTACACCTTC. Protein product: CASSIEVRGNDYGYTF.

The gene calls are TRBV19 and TRBJ1-1; 9 positions agree with TRBD1. The CDR3 sequence is 16 residues long. Trimming at V came to 7 bases and at J to 5 bases, leaving 14 bases not matched to a gene. CDR1 LNHDA and CDR2 SQIVND come from the germline V gene (reference sequence). CDR3 coding DNA: TGTGCCAGTACCCCGAGGCGTGACAGGGGGATAACTGAAGCTTTCTTT. It specifies CASTPRRDRGITEAFF.

The rearrangement links TRBV6-5 to TRBJ2-7; TRBD1 aligns across 7 bases. This CDR3 comprises 15 residues. Looked up from germline, CDR1 is MNHEY and CDR2 is SVGAGI. The J segment lost 0 bases and the V segment lost 6 bases, leaving 8 bases of the junction unmatched. CDR3 DNA sequence: TGTGCCAGCAGGCTGGGGACAGCATCCTCCTACGAGCAGTACTTC. It codes for CASRLGTASSYEQYF.

The chain recombines TRBV27 with TRBJ1-1; 9 bases are shared with TRBD1. V lost 8 bases to trimming and J lost 1 base; unmatched junction nucleotides: 17. This CDR3 contains 18 residues. Germline lookup yields CDR1 MNHEY and CDR2 SMNVEV (reference sequence). CDR3 nucleotides: TGTGCCAGCCTAACTTGGCTACGACCGGACAGGGGGAACACTGAAGCTTTCTTT. This encodes CASLTWLRPDRGNTEAFF.

This chain connects TRBV13 to TRBJ2-7, with 15 bases matching TRBD2. V was pared by 6 bases and J by 2 bases, with 11 bases of the junction left unmatched. This CDR3 contains 18 residues. Germline V gene lookup returns CDR1 PRHDT and CDR2 FYEKMQ (reference sequence). CDR3 loop: CASSPPGLAGGAAYEQYF. The CDR3 DNA reads as TGTGCCAGCAGTCCCCCCGGACTAGCGGGGGGGGCCGCCTACGAGCAGTACTTC.

The chain uses TRBV14 and TRBJ1-4; TRBD1 aligns across 7 bases. CDR1 is SGHDN and CDR2 is FVKESK in the germline V gene. V was pared by 5 bases and J by 8 bases, with 8 bases of the junction left unmatched. There are 14 residues in the CDR3. Here the CDR3 DNA reads TGTGCCAGCAGCGACGCAGGGGGTGGCGAAAAACTGTTTTTT. It translates to CASSDAGGGEKLFF.